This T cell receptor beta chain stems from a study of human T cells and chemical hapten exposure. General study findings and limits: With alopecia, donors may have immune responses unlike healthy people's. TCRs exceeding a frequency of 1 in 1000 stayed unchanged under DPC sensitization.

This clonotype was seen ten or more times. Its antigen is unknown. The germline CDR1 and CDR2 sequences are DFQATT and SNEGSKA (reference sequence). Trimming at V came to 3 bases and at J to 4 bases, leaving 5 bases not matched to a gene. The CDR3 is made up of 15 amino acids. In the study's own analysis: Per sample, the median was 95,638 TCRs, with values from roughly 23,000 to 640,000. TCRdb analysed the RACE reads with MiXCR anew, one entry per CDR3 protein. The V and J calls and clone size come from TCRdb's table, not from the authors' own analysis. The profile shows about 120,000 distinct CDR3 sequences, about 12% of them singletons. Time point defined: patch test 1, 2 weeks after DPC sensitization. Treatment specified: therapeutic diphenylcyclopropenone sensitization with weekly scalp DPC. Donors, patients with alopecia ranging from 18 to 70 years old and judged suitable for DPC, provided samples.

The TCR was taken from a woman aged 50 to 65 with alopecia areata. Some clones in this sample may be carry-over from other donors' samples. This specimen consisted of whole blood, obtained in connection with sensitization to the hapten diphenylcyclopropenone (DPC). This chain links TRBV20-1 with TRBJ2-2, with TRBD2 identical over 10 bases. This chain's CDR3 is CSARPSGGGTGELFF. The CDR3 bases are TGCAGTGCTAGGCCTAGCGGGGGCGGCACCGGGGAGCTGTTTTTT.